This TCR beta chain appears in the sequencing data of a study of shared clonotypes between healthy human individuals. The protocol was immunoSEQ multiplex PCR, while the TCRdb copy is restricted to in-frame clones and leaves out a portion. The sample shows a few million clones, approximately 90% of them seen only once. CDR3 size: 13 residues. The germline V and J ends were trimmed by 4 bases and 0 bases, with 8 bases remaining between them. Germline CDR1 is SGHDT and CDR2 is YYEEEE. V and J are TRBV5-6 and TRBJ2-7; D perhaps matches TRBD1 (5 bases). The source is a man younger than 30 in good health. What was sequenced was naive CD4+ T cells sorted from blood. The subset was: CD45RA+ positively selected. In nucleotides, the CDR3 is TGTGCCAGCAGCATCAGGGACTCCTACGAGCAGTACTTC. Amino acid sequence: CASSIRDSYEQYF.